This T cell receptor (beta chain) is from a study of cytomegalovirus exposure and HLA in healthy donors. From germline, CDR1 is PRHDT and CDR2 FYEKMQ (reference sequence). V dropped 5 bases and J dropped 6; count of bases not matched to a gene: 18. The CDR3 is 17 amino acids. PCR employed 60 Vbeta and 13 Jbeta primers. Generated by immunoSEQ multiplex PCR, the TCRdb table keeps only in-frame clones and is missing some. This sample yields approximately 41,000 clones, of which 81% are seen a single time; 2.5% to 3.5% belongs to the top ten. Sequenced material: PBMCs. The sequence derives from a man between 50 and 59 years old in good health and CMV-seronegative. The chain uses TRBV13 and TRBJ2-7, with TRBD1 identical over 8 bases. CDR3 sequence (DNA): TGTGCCAGCAGCCCTCCTGCCCCGGGACAGGTGGTGGGCGAGCAGTACTTC. This encodes CASSPPAPGQVVGEQYF.